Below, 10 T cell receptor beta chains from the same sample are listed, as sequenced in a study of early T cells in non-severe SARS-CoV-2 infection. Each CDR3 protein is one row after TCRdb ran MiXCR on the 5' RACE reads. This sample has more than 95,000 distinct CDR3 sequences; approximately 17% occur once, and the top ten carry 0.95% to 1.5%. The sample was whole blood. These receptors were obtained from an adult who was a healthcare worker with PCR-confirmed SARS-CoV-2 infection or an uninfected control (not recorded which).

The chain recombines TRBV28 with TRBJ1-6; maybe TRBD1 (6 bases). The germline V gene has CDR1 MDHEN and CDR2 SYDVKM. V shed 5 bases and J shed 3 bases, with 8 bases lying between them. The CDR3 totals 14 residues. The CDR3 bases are TGTGCCAGCAGTACAGGGATCTATAATTCACCCCTCCACTTT. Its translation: CASSTGIYNSPLHF.

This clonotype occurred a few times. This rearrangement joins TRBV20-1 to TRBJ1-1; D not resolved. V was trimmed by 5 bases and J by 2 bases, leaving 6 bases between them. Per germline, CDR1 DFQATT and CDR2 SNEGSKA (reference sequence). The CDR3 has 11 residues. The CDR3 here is CSAGVNTEAFF. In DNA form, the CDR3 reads TGCAGTGCTGGGGTTAACACTGAAGCTTTCTTT.

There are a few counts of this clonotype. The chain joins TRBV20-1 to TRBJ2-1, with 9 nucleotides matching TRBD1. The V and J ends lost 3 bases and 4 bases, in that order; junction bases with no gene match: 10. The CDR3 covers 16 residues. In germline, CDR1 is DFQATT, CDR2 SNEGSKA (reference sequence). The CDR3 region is CSASPRTGDRYNEQFF. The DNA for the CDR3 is TGCAGTGCTAGTCCGCGGACAGGGGACCGTTACAATGAGCAGTTCTTC.

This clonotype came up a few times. The CDR3 nucleotides are TGTGCCAGCAGCCAAGATCCCCTAGCGGGGGGGAAAGAGACCCAGTACTTC. As protein: CASSQDPLAGGKETQYF. The chain combines TRBV4-2 with TRBJ2-5, with 12 bases matching TRBD2. Per the germline V gene, CDR1 is LGHNA and CDR2 is YNFKEQ. The CDR3 is 17 residues long. With 0 bases clipped from V and 3 bases from J, the junction kept 5 bases outside the gene matches.

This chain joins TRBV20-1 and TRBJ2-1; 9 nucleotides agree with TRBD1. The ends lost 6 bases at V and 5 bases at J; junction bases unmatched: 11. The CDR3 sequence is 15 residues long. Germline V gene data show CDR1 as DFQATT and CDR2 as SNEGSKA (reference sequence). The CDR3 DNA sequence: TGCAGTGCGCCCTCTCCGGGACAGGGCCACAATGAGCAGTTCTTC. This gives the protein CSAPSPGQGHNEQFF.

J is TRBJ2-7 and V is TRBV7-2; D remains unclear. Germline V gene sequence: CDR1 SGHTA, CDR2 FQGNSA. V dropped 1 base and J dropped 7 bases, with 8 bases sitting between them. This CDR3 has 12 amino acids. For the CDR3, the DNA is TGTGCCAGCAGCTTAGTTTCGTGGGAGCAGTACTTC. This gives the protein CASSLVSWEQYF.

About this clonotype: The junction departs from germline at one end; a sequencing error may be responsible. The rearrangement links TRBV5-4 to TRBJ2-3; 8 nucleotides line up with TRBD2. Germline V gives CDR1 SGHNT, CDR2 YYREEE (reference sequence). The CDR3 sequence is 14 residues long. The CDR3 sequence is CVSSLAGSGDTQYF. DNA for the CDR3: TGTGTCAGCAGCTTAGCGGGATCGGGGGATACGCAGTATTTT.

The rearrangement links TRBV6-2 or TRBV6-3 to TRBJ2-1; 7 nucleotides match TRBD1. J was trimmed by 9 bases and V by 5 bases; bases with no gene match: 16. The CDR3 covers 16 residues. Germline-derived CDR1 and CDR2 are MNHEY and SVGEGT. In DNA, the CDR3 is TGTGCCAGCAGTCCTAGACAGGGATCCCTGACCGGTGAGCAGTTCTTC. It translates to CASSPRQGSLTGEQFF.

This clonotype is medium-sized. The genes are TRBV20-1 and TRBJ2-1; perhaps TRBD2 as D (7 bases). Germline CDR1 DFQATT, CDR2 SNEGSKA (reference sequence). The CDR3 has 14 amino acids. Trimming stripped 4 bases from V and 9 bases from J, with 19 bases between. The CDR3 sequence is CSAKGGVDSGEQFF. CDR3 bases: TGCAGTGCTAAGGGGGGGGTAGATTCGGGTGAGCAGTTCTTC.

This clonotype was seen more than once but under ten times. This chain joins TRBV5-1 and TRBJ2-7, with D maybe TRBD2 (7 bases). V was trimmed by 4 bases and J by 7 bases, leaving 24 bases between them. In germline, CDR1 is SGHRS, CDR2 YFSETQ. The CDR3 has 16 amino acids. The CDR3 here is CASSPWGGRTYVEQYF. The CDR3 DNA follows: TGCGCCAGCAGCCCCTGGGGGGGGCGGACGTACGTGGAGCAGTACTTC. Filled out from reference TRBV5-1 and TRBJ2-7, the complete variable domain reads KAGVTQTPRYLIKTRGQQVTLSCSPISGHRSVSWYQQTPGQGLQFLFEYFSETQRNKGNFPGRFSGRQFSNSRSEMNVSTLELGDSALYLCASSPWGGRTYVEQYFGPGTRLTVT.